Listed here is a single TCR beta chain. The antigen is undetermined. This CDR3 is 17 amino acids long. The V gene end was trimmed by 4 bases and the J gene end by 0 bases; junction bases not matched to a gene: 7. This record belongs to a study of cytomegalovirus exposure and HLA in healthy donors. The PCR ran on 60 Vbeta and 13 Jbeta primers. The data were produced by immunoSEQ multiplex PCR, yet TCRdb's version contains in-frame clones alone and is incomplete. Of under 130,000 clones in the sample, approximately 86% were seen once. Study-wide findings and caveats: In vitro testing confirmed a few CMV-associated chains as specific for CMV antigens.

The TCR originated in a man between 18 and 29 years old in good health and CMV-seronegative. The sample was PBMCs. The genes are TRBV23-1 and TRBJ2-3; 10 nucleotides agree with TRBD1. TRBV23-1 is labeled an ORF, and its function is uncertain. The CDR3 reads CASSPRTGGASTDTQYF. DNA for the CDR3: TGCGCCAGCAGTCCTCGGACAGGGGGGGCTAGCACAGATACGCAGTATTTT.